The clone carrying this T cell receptor (beta chain) appeared a single time. TCRdb's table, derived via immunoSEQ multiplex PCR, lists solely in-frame clones and lacks some. The sample comprises about 120,000 clones, approximately 71% of which are singletons, and over 7% rests with the top ten. CDR1 is SGHAT and CDR2 is FQNNGV in the germline V gene. CDR3 length equals 15 residues. The V gene lost 5 bases and the J gene lost 3 bases, with 17 bases spanning the gap. These data belong to a study of blood T cell repertoires in COVID-19. In the study overall: Sources were T cells, B-cell-depleted T cells, or PBMCs; the material itself was cDNA or gDNA.

The specimen sequenced was peripheral blood. V usage is TRBV11-2 and J usage is TRBJ2-7; D is unclear. The clonotype comes from a human donor in a cohort sampled during active COVID-19. The CDR3 here is CASSQDHAPHYEQYF. DNA for the CDR3: TGTGCCAGCAGCCAGGATCATGCACCCCACTACGAGCAGTACTTC.